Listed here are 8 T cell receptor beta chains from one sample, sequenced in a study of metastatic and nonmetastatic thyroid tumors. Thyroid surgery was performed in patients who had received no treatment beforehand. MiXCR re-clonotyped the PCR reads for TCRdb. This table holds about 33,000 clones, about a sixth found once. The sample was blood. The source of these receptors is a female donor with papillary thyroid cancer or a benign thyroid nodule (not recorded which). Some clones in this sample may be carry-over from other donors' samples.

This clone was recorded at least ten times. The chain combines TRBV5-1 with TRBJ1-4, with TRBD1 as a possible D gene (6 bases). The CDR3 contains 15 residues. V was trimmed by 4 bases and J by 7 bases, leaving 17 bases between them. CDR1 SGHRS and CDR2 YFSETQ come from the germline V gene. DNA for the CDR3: TGCGCCAGCAGCCCAATGGGGGGGCGAGGTGAAAAACTGTTTTTT. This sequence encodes CASSPMGGRGEKLFF.

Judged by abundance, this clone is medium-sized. CDR3 sequence: CASRALVRSHSNQPQHF. In DNA form, the CDR3 reads TGTGCCAGCAGAGCTCTGGTGAGAAGTCATAGCAATCAGCCCCAGCATTTT. This chain joins TRBV6-1 and TRBJ1-5; D unresolved. Germline V gene lookup returns CDR1 MNHNS and CDR2 SASEGT. The CDR3 has 17 amino acids. The V end was cut by 6 bases, the J end by 0 bases, with 18 bases between.

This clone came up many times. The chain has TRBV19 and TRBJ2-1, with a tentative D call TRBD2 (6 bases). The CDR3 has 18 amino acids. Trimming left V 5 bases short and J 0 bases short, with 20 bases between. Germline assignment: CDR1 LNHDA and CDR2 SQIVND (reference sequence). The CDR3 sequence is CASSPLARSTSSYNEQFF. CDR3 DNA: TGTGCCAGTAGTCCCCTAGCGCGTTCGACGAGCTCCTACAATGAGCAGTTCTTC. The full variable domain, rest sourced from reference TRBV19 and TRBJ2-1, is DGGITQSPKYLFRKEGQNVTLSCEQNLNHDAMYWYRQDPGQGLRLIYYSQIVNDFQKGDIAEGYSVSREKKESFPLTVTSAQKNPTAFYLCASSPLARSTSSYNEQFFGPGTRLTVL.

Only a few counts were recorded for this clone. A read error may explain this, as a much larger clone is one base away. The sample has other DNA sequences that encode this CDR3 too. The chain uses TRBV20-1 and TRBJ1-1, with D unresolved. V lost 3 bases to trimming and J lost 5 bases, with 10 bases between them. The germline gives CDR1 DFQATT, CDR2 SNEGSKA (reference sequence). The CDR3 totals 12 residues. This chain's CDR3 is CSARVMGTEAFF. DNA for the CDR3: TGCAGTGCTAGGGTAATGGGGACTGAAGCTTTCTTT.

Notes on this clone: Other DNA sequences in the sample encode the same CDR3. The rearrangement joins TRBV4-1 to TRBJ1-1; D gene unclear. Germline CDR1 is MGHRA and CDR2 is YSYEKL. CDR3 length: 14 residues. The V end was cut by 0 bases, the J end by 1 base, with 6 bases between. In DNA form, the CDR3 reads TGCGCCAGCAGCCAAGATGCCGGGAACACTGAAGCTTTCTTT. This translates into CASSQDAGNTEAFF.

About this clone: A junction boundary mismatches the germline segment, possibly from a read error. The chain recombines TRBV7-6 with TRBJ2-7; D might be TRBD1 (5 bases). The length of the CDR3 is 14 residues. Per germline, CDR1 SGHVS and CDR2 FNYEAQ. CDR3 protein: CASSPGSYGYEKYF. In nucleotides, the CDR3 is TGTGCCAGCAGCCCAGGGTCCTATGGCTACGAGAAGTACTTC.

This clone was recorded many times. Written as DNA, the CDR3 is TGTGCCAGCAGCTCTCTAAGGACTAGCGGGGGACTTTACAATGAGCAGTTCTTC. It translates to CASSSLRTSGGLYNEQFF. The chain uses TRBV7-9 and TRBJ2-1, with 13 bases matching TRBD2. The trim removed 4 bases at V and 4 bases at J, leaving 10 bases unmatched. Germline V gene data show CDR1 as SEHNR and CDR2 as FQNEAQ (reference sequence). There are 18 residues in the CDR3. The full variable domain, completed using reference TRBV7-9 and TRBJ2-1, is DTGVSQNPRHKITKRGQNVTFRCDPISEHNRLYWYRQTLGQGPEFLTYFQNEAQLEKSRLLSDRFSAERPKGSFSTLEIQRTEQGDSAMYLCASSSLRTSGGLYNEQFFGPGTRLTVL.

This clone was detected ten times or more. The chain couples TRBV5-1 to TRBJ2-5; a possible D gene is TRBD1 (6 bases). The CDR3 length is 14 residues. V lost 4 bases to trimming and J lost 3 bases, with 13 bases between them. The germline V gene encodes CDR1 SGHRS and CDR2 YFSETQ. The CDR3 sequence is CASSGLAGEETQYF. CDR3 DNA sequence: TGCGCCAGCAGCGGGCTAGCAGGGGAAGAGACCCAGTACTTC.